This TCR beta chain emerged from a study of CD8 T cells in ankylosing spondylitis. Points from the study as a whole: Disease-linked clones, CD8+, were relatively rare in peripheral blood.

The CDR3 is made up of 16 amino acids. V shed 3 bases and J 6 bases; nucleotides not matched to a gene: 10. Germline CDR1 and CDR2: LGHDT and YNNKEL (reference sequence). This clonotype was counted many times. Its antigen is unknown. Making the TCR beta libraries involved quantitative 5'-RACE with molecular barcodes. One entry per CDR3 protein results from TCRdb running MiXCR on the 5' RACE reads. The sample includes about 130,000 distinct CDR3 sequences, approximately 14% of them seen just once. The source is a female donor with ankylosing spondylitis or in good health (not recorded which). V and J are TRBV3-1 and TRBJ1-1, with 10 bases lining up with TRBD1. The sequenced sample consisted of blood, either unsorted or a sorted T cell fraction (not recorded which). CDR3 residues: CASSHLTGTGDAEAFF. The CDR3, as DNA: TGTGCCAGCAGCCATCTGACCGGGACAGGGGACGCTGAAGCTTTCTTT. Combining the CDR3 with reference TRBV3-1 and TRBJ1-1 gives the whole variable domain DTAVSQTPKYLVTQMGNDKSIKCEQNLGHDTMYWYKQDSKKFLKIMFSYNNKELIINETVPNRFSPKSPDKAHLNLHINSLELGDSAVYFCASSHLTGTGDAEAFFGQGTRLTVV.